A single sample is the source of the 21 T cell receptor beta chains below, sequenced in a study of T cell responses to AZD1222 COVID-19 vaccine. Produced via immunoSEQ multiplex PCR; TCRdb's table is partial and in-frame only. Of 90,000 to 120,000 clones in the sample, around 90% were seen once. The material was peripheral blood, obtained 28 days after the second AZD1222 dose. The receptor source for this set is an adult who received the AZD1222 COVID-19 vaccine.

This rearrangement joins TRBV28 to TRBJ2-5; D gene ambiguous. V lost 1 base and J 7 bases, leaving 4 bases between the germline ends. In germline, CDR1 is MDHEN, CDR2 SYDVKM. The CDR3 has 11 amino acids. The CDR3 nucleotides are TGTGCCAGCAGTTTATCGGGGACCCAGTACTTC. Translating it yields CASSLSGTQYF.

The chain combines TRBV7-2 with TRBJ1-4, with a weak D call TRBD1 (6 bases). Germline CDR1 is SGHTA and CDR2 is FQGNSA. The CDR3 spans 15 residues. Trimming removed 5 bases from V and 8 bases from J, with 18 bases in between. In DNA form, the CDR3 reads TGTGCCAGCAGCCTACTTAGGGGGGCGGGAGAAAAACTGTTTTTT. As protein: CASSLLRGAGEKLFF.

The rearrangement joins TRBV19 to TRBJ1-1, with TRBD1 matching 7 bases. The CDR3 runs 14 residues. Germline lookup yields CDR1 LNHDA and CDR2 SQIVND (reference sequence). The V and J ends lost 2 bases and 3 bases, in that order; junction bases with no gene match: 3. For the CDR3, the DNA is TGTGCCAGTAGTATAAAGGGACAGTACACTGAAGCTTTCTTT. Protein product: CASSIKGQYTEAFF.

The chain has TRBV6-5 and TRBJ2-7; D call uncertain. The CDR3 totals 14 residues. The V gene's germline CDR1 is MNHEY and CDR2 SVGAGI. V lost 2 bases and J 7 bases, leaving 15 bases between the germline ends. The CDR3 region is CASSYEISRREQYF. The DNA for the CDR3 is TGTGCCAGCAGTTACGAAATCTCCCGTCGGGAGCAGTACTTC.

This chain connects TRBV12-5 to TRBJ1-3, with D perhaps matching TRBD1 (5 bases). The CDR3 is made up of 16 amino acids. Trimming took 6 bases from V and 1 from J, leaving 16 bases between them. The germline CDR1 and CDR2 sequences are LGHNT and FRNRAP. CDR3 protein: CASGHGTGRSGNTIYF. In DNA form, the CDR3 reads TGTGCTAGTGGACATGGGACTGGTCGATCTGGAAACACCATATATTTT.

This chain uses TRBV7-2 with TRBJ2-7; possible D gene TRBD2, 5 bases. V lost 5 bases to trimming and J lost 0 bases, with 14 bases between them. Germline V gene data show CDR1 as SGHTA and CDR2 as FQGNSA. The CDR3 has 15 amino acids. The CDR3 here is CASSLTERSSYEQYF. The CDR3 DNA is TGTGCCAGCAGCCTAACGGAGCGGAGCTCCTACGAGCAGTACTTC. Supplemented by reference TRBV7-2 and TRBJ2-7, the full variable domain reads GAGVSQSPSNKVTEKGKDVELRCDPISGHTALYWYRQSLGQGLEFLIYFQGNSAPDKSGLPSDRFSAERTGGSVSTLTIQRTQQEDSAVYLCASSLTERSSYEQYFGPGTRLTVT.

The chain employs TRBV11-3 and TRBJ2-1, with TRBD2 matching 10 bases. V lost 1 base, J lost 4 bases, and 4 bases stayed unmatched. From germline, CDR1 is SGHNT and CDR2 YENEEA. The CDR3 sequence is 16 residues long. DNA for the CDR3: TGTGCCAGCAGCTTAGGGTGGACTAGCGGATACAATGAGCAGTTCTTC. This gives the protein CASSLGWTSGYNEQFF.

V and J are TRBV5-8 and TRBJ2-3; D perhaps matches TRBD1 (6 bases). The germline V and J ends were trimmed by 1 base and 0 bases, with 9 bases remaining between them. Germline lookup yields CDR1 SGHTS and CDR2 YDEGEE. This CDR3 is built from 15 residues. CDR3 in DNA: TGTGCCAGCAGCTTGACAGGGAGAAGCACAGATACGCAGTATTTT. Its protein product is CASSLTGRSTDTQYF.

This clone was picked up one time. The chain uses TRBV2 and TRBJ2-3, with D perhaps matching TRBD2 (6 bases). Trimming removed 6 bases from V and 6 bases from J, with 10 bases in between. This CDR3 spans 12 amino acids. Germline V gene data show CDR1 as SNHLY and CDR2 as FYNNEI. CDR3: CASRRLEDTQYF. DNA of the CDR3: TGTGCCAGCAGGAGACTAGAGGATACGCAGTATTTT.

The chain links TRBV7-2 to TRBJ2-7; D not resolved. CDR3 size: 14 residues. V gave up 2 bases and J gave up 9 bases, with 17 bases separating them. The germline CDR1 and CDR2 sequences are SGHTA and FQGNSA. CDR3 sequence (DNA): TGTGCCAGCAGCTTATCTTCTTCGGGTAAGCCGCAGTACTTC. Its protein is CASSLSSSGKPQYF.

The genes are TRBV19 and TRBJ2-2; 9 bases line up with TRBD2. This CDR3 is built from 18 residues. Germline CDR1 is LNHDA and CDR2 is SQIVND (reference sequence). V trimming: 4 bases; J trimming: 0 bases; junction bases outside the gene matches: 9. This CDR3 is CASSSLFGTSPNTGELFF. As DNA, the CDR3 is TGTGCCAGTAGTAGCCTCTTTGGGACTAGCCCGAACACCGGGGAGCTGTTTTTT. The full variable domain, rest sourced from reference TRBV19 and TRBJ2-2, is DGGITQSPKYLFRKEGQNVTLSCEQNLNHDAMYWYRQDPGQGLRLIYYSQIVNDFQKGDIAEGYSVSREKKESFPLTVTSAQKNPTAFYLCASSSLFGTSPNTGELFFGEGSRLTVL.

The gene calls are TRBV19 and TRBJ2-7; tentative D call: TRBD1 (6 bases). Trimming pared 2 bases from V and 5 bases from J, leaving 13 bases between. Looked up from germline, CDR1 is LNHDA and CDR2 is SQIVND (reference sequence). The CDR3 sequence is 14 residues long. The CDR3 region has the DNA TGTGCCAGTAGTATAATCAACAGGGAACACGAGCAGTACTTC. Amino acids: CASSIINREHEQYF.

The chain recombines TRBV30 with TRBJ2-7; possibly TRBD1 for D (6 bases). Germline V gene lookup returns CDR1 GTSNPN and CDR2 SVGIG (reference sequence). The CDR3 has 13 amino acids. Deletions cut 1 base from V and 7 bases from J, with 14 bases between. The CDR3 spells CAWSEGHLGEQYF. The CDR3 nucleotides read TGTGCCTGGAGTGAGGGACACCTTGGAGAGCAGTACTTC.

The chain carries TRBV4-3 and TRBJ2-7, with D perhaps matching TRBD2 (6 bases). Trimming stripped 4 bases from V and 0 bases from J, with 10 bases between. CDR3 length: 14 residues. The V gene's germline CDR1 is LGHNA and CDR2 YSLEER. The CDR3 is CASSRDLTSYEQYF. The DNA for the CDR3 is TGCGCCAGCAGCCGGGACTTAACCTCCTACGAGCAGTACTTC.

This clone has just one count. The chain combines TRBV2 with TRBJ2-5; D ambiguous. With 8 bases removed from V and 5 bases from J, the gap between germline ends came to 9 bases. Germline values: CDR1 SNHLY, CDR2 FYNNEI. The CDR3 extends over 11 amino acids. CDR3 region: CASDMSETQYF. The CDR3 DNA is TGTGCCAGCGATATGTCGGAGACCCAGTACTTC.

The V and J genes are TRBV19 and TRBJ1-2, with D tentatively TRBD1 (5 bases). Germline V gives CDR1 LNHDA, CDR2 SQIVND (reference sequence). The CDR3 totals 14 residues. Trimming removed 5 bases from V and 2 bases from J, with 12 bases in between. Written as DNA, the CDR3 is TGTGCCAGTAGTCCGGACGGGGGAAACTATGGCTACACCTTC. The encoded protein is CASSPDGGNYGYTF.

CDR3 DNA: TGTGCCAGCAGTGACTCAAAGCCTAGCGGGAGTGATGAGCAGTTCTTC. This gives the protein CASSDSKPSGSDEQFF. The chain has TRBV6-4 and TRBJ2-1, with 10 bases identical to TRBD2. From germline, CDR1 is MRHNA and CDR2 SNTAGT. V gave up 0 bases and J gave up 8 bases; unmatched junction bases: 7. CDR3 length: 16 amino acids.

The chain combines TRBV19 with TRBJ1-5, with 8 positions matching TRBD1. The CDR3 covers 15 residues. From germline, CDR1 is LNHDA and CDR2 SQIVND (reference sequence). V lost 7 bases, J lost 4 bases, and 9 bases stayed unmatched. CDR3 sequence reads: CASKMDREGNQPQHF. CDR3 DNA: TGTGCCAGTAAGATGGACAGGGAAGGAAATCAGCCCCAGCATTTT.

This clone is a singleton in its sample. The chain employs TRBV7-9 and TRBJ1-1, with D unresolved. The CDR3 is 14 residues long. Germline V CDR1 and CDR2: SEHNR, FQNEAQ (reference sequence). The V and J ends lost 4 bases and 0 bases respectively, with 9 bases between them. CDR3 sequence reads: CASSSTPMNTEAFF. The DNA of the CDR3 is TGTGCCAGCAGCTCTACACCCATGAACACTGAAGCTTTCTTT.

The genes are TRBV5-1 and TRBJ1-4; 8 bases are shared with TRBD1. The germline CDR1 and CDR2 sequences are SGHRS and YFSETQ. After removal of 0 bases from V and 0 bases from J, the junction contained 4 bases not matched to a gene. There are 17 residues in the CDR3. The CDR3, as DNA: TGCGCCAGCAGCTTGGGGGACAGGAGGTCAACTAATGAAAAACTGTTTTTT. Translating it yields CASSLGDRRSTNEKLFF.

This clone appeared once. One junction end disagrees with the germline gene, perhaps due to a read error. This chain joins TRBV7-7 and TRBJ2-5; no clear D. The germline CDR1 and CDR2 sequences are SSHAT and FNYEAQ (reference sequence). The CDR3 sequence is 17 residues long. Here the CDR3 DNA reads TGTGCTAGCAGCTTAGGCGGCCCTGATTTACCTCAAGAGACCCAGTACTTC. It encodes CASSLGGPDLPQETQYF.